This TCR beta chain appears in the sequencing data of a study of Ad26.COV2.S vaccination and SARS-CoV-2 variants. TCRdb's copy holds only in-frame clones and misses some; the assay was immunoSEQ multiplex PCR. The sample lists about half a million clones; about nine tenths were seen once. About this clone itself: The target antigen is unknown.

The treatment was: some 20 received Ad26.COV2.S at low or high dose, single or two shots; 5 received placebo; per-sample allocation not given. At day 63 after the first vaccine or placebo injection, samples were drawn. This CDR3 is built from 12 residues. Study outcomes and limitations: It was found that vaccine and placebo recipients had similar non-spike TCR breadth. Among vaccine recipients, spike-specific TCR breadth exceeded that of placebo recipients. Spike-specific CD8+ and CD4+ T cell responses reportedly showed substantial breadth after vaccination.

The rearrangement joins TRBV21-1 to TRBJ1-2; TRBD1 is taken as the D call from the table, unchecked against the DNA. TRBV21-1 is recorded as a pseudogene. The sequenced sample was peripheral blood, obtained in a trial of Ad26.COV2.S vaccine versus placebo. The sequence came from a person aged 18 to 59 who received the Ad26.COV2.S COVID-19 vaccine or a placebo. The DNA for the CDR3 is TGTGCCCCCAAGGACAGGTCTTATGGCTACACCTTC. Encoded protein: CAPKDRSYGYTF.